The rows below give T cell receptor beta chains drawn from one sample of a study of blood T cell repertoires in COVID-19. Sequencing was performed with immunoSEQ multiplex PCR; in TCRdb, only in-frame clones are kept and a portion is missing. The sample contains roughly 440,000 clones, around 88% of which appear only once. Sample: peripheral blood. Receptors were obtained from a woman aged 45 to 65 with COVID-19, enrolled during active disease. Both conserved end residues are part of each CDR3. The order of the fields is clone size, J gene, V gene, D gene, CDR3 DNA, CDR3 protein. A D gene is named only where the DNA matches it firmly. Size values are once, few and many counts, or a class for expanded clones, and some rows have none.

NA TRBJ2-1 TRBV3-1/TRBV3-2 TRBD2 TGTGCCAGCAGCCAAGTCCCGGGACTAGCGGGGCCGGCGGGCGAGCAGTTCTTC CASSQVPGLAGPAGEQFF
NA TRBJ2-2 TRBV27 TRBD1 TGTGCCAGCACAAGACAGGGAACGAACACCGGGGAGCTGTTTTTT CASTRQGTNTGELFF
few TRBJ1-1 TRBV10-3 NA TGTGCCATCAGTGATTCAGGGCCGAACACTGAAGCTTTCTTT CAISDSGPNTEAFF
NA TRBJ1-2 TRBV7-6 NA TGTGCCAGCAGCTTTAAAAGGAGGGACCCTAAAGTCTACTATGGCTACACCTTC CASSFKRRDPKVYYGYTF
NA TRBJ1-1 TRBV4-1 NA TGCGCCAGCAGCCAAGATCCGAGAGAAAACACTGAAGCTTTCTTT CASSQDPRENTEAFF
NA TRBJ1-2 TRBV9 NA TGTGCCAGCAGCGTTGGAGGGGCTAACTATGGCTACACCTTC CASSVGGANYGYTF
few TRBJ1-1 TRBV6-5 NA TGTGCCAGCAGTTACAAGCAGGGCACTGAAGCTTTCTTT CASSYKQGTEAFF
NA TRBJ1-1 TRBV11-2 TRBD1 TGTGCCAGCAGCTTAGATCTGGGTCAGGGGGCGCGGGTCACTGAAGCTTTCTTT CASSLDLGQGARVTEAFF
NA TRBJ2-7 TRBV24-1 TRBD1 TGTGCCACCAGTGATTCGGGACAGGGGGTTTTCGGGGAGCAGTACTTC CATSDSGQGVFGEQYF
NA TRBJ2-2 TRBV24-1 NA TGTGCCACCAGTTTACGGGGTTTGGCAGGGGACCCCGGGGAGCTGTTTTTT CATSLRGLAGDPGELFF
NA TRBJ1-4 TRBV6-6 NA TGTGCCAGCAGTTACGATGGTCCAGGACTGTTTTTT CASSYDGPGLFF
NA TRBJ2-7 TRBV5-6 NA TGTGCCAGCAGCTTTGTCCAGGTCCCCTACGAGCAGTACTTC CASSFVQVPYEQYF
few TRBJ2-5 TRBV9 TRBD2 TGTGCCAGCAGCGTACACGCGGGGGAAGAGACCCAGTACTTC CASSVHAGEETQYF
NA TRBJ1-1 TRBV3-1/TRBV3-2 NA TGTGCCAGCTGCAACTTCCAGGGAAACACTGAAGCTTTCTTT CASCNFQGNTEAFF
NA TRBJ2-5 TRBV29-1 NA TGCAGCGCAGATCAGGGTAAAGAGACCCAGTACTTC CSADQGKETQYF
NA TRBJ1-4 TRBV6-5 TRBD1 TGTGCCAGCAGAACCGACAGGGGATGGGGTGAAAAACTGTTTTTT CASRTDRGWGEKLFF
NA TRBJ1-4 TRBV2 NA TGTGCCAGCACGGGGTCAGGGGACGTTGGTGAAAAACTGTTTTTT CASTGSGDVGEKLFF
NA TRBJ1-1 TRBV30 NA TGTGCCTGGAAGAGAGCGAGTGAAGCTTTCTTT CAWKRASEAFF
NA TRBJ1-6 TRBV6-1 NA TGTGCCAGCAGTGAGGGTCTCAAGGGGGATTCACCCCTCCACTTT CASSEGLKGDSPLHF
NA TRBJ1-2 TRBV2 NA TGTGCCAGCAGTGAACGAGGGCCAAACTATGGCTACACCTTC CASSERGPNYGYTF
once TRBJ1-4 TRBV6-5 NA TGTGCCAGCAGGGCCCTCAGGGGTGGGAGTGAAAAACTGTTTTTT CASRALRGGSEKLFF
NA TRBJ1-2 TRBV6-5 NA TGTGCCAGCATCACGACAGGCCTCTATGGCTACACCTTC CASITTGLYGYTF
NA TRBJ2-3 TRBV5-5 TRBD1 TGTGCCAGCAGCCCCCCTGCCGCCCCGGGGACAGGGCAGTATTTT CASSPPAAPGTGQYF
once TRBJ1-3 TRBV2 NA TGTGCCAGCAGGGTCAGGAACTCTGGAAACACCATATATTTT CASRVRNSGNTIYF
NA TRBJ1-2 TRBV3-1/TRBV3-2 NA TGTGCCAGCAGCCATGCCACAGGGTCCTATGGCTACACCTTC CASSHATGSYGYTF
NA TRBJ1-1 TRBV19 NA TGTGCCAGTAGTACCTTTAACACTGAAGCTTTCTTT CASSTFNTEAFF
NA TRBJ1-1 TRBV19 NA TGTGCCAGTATAACAGGGTCGGGCACTGAAGCTTTCTTT CASITGSGTEAFF